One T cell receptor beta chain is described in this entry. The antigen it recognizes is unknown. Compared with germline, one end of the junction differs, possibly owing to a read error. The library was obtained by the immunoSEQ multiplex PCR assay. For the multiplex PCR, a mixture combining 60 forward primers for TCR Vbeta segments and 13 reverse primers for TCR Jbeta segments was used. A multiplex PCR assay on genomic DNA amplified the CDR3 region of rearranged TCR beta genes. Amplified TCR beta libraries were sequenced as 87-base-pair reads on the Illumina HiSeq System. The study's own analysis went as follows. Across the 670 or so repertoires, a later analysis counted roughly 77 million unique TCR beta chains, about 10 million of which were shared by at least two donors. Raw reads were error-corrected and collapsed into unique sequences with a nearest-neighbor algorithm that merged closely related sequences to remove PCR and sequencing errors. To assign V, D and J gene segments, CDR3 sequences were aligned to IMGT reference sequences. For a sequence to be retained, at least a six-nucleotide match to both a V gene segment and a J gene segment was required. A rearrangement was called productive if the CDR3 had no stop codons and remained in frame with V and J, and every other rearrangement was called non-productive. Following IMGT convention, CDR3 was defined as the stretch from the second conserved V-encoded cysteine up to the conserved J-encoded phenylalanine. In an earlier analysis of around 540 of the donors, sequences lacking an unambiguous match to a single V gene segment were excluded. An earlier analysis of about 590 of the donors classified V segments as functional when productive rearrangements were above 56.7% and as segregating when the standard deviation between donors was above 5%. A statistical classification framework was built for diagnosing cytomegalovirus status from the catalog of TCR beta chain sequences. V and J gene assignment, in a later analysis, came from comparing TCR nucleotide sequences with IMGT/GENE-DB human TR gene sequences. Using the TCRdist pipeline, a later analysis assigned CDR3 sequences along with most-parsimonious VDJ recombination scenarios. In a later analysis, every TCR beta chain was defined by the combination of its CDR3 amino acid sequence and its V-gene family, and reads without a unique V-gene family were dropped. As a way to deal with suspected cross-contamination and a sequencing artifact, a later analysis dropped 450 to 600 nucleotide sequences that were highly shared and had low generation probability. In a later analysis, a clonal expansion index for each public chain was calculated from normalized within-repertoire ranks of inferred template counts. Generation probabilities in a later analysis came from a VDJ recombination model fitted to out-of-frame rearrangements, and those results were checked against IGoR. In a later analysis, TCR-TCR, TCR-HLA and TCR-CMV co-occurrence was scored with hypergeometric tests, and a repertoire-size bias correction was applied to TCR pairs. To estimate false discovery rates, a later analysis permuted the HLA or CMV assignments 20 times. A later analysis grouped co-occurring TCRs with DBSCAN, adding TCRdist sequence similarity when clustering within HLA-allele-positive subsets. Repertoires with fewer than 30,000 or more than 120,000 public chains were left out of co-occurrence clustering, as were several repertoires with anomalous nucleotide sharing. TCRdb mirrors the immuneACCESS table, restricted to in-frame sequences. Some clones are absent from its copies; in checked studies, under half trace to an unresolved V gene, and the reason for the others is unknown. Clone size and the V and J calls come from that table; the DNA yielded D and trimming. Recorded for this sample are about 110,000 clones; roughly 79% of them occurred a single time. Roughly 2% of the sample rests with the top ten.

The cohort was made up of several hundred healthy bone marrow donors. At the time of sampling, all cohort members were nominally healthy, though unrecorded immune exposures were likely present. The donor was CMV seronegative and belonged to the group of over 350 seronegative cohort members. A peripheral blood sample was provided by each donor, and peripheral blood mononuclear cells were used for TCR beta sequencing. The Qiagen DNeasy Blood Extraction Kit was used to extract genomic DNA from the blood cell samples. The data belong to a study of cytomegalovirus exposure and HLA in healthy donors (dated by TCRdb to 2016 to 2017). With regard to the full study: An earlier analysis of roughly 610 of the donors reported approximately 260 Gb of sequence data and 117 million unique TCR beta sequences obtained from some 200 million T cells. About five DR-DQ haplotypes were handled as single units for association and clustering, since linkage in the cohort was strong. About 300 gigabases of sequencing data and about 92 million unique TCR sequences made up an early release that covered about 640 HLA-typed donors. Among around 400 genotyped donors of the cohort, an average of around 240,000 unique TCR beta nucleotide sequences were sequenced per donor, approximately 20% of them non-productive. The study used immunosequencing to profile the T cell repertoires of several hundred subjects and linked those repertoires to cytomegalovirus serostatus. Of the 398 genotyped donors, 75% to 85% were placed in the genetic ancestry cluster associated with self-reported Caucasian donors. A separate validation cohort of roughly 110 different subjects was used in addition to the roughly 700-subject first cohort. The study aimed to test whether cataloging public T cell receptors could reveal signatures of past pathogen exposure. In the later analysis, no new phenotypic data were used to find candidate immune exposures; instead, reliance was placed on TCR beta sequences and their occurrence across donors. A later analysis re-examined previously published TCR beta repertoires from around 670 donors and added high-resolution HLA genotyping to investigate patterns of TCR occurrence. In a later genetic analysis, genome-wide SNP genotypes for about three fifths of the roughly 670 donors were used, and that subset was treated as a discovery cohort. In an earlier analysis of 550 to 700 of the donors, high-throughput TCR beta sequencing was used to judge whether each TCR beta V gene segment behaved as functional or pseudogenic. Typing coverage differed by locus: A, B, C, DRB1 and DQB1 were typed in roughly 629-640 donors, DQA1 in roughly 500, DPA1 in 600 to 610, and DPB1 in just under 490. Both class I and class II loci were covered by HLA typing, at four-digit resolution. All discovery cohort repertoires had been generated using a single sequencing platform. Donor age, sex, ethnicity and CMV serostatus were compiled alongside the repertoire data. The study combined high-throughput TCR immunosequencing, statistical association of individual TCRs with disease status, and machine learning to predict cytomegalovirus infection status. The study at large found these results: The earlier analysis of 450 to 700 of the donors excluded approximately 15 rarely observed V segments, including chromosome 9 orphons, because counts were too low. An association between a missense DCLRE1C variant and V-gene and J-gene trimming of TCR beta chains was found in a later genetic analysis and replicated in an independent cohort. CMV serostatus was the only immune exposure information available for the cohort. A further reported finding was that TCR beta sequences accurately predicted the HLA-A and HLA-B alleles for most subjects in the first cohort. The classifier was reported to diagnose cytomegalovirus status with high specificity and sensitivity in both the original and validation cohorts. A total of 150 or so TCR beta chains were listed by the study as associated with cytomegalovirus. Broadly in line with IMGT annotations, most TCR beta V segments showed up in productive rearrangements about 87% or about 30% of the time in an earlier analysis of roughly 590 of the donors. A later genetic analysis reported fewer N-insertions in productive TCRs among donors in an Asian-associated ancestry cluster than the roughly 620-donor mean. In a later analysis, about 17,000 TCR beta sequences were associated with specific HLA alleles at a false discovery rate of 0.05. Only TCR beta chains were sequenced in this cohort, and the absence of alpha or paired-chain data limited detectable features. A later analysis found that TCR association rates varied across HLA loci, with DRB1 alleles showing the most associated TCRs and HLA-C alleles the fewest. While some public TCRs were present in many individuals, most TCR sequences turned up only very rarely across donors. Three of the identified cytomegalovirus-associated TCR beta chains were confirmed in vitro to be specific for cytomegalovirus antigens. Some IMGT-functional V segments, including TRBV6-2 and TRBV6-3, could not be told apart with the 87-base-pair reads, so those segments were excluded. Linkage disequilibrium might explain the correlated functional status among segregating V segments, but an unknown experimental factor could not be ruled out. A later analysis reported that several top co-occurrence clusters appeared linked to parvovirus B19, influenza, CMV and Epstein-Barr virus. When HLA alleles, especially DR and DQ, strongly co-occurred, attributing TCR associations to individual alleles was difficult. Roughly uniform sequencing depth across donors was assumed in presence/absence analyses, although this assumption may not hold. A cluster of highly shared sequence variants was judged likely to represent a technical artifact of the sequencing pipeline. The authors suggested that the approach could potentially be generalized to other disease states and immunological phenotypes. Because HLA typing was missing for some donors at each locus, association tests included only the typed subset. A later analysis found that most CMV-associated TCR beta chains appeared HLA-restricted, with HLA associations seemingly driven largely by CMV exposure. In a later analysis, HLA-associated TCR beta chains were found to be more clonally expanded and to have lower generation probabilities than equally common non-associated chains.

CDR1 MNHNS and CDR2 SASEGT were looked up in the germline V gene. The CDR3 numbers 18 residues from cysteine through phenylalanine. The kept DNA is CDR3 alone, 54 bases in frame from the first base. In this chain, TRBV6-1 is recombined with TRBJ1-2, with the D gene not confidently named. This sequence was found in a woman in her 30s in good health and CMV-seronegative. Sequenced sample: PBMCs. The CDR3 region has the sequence CAISELVAGRLRGGGYTF. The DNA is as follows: TGTGCCATCAGTGAGCTAGTTGCGGGCAGACTCCGCGGTGGCGGCTACACCTTC.